The rows below give T cell receptor beta chains drawn from one sample of a study of blood T cell repertoires in COVID-19. Measured with immunoSEQ multiplex PCR; TCRdb has only the in-frame clones, and not every one. The sample has about 120,000 clones, roughly 80% seen once. What was sequenced was peripheral blood. Receptors originate from a man aged 65-85 years with acute or convalescent COVID-19. Each CDR3 is given with its conserved first and last residue. The order of the fields is V gene, J gene, clone size, D gene, CDR3 protein, CDR3 DNA. The D gene is left open where the match is weak. The size entry is marked missing in some rows and otherwise reads once, few, many or a size class.

v_gene: TRBV2; j_gene: TRBJ1-4; abundance: NA; d_gene: NA; CDR3aa: CASHSGTGDEKLFF; CDR3nt: TGTGCCAGCCACTCAGGGACGGGGGATGAAAAACTGTTTTTT
v_gene: TRBV3-1/TRBV3-2; j_gene: TRBJ2-7; abundance: NA; d_gene: TRBD2; CDR3aa: CASSHRNGGGKQYF; CDR3nt: TGTGCCAGCAGCCACAGAAATGGGGGGGGGAAGCAGTACTTC
v_gene: TRBV6-6; j_gene: TRBJ1-6; abundance: once; d_gene: NA; CDR3aa: CASLDSYNSPLHF; CDR3nt: TGTGCCAGCCTCGACAGCTATAATTCACCCCTCCACTTT
v_gene: TRBV5-1; j_gene: TRBJ2-1; abundance: few; d_gene: TRBD1; CDR3aa: CASSKQGSDSYNEQFF; CDR3nt: TGCGCCAGCAGCAAACAGGGGTCTGACTCCTACAATGAGCAGTTCTTC
v_gene: TRBV6-2/TRBV6-3; j_gene: TRBJ2-1; abundance: NA; d_gene: TRBD2; CDR3aa: CASSRSGALYNEQFF; CDR3nt: TGTGCCAGCAGCAGAAGCGGGGCTTTGTACAATGAGCAGTTCTTC
v_gene: TRBV19; j_gene: TRBJ1-1; abundance: NA; d_gene: TRBD1; CDR3aa: CASKIIGQGRTEAFF; CDR3nt: TGTGCCAGTAAGATTATCGGACAGGGAAGGACTGAAGCTTTCTTT
v_gene: TRBV7-9; j_gene: TRBJ2-1; abundance: NA; d_gene: TRBD1; CDR3aa: CASSPRQGYNEQFF; CDR3nt: TGTGCCAGCAGCCCTAGACAGGGCTACAATGAGCAGTTCTTC
v_gene: TRBV7-6; j_gene: TRBJ1-6; abundance: few; d_gene: NA; CDR3aa: CASSSYYSPLHF; CDR3nt: TGTGCCAGCAGCTCGTACTATTCACCCCTCCACTTT
v_gene: TRBV7-9; j_gene: TRBJ2-7; abundance: NA; d_gene: NA; CDR3aa: CASSLSAGTYEQYF; CDR3nt: TGTGCCAGCAGCTTATCCGCAGGAACCTACGAGCAGTACTTC
v_gene: TRBV29-1; j_gene: TRBJ2-7; abundance: NA; d_gene: TRBD1; CDR3aa: CSVGGTGGGEQYF; CDR3nt: TGCAGCGTTGGCGGGACAGGGGGGGGCGAGCAGTACTTC
v_gene: TRBV9; j_gene: TRBJ1-3; abundance: NA; d_gene: NA; CDR3aa: CASTGTPSSGNTIYF; CDR3nt: TGTGCCAGCACCGGGACACCCAGCTCTGGAAACACCATATATTTT
v_gene: TRBV27; j_gene: TRBJ1-2; abundance: NA; d_gene: NA; CDR3aa: CASRKQGTNYGYTF; CDR3nt: TGTGCCAGCAGAAAACAGGGCACTAACTATGGCTACACCTTC
v_gene: TRBV21-1; j_gene: TRBJ2-5; abundance: NA; d_gene: NA; CDR3aa: CASSKLTFPGETQYF; CDR3nt: TGTGCCAGCAGCAAATTGACCTTCCCCGGGGAGACCCAGTACTTC
v_gene: TRBV28; j_gene: TRBJ2-3; abundance: NA; d_gene: NA; CDR3aa: CASRPDQGQDTQYF; CDR3nt: TGTGCCAGCAGACCCGATCAGGGACAAGATACGCAGTATTTT
v_gene: TRBV18; j_gene: TRBJ2-2; abundance: NA; d_gene: TRBD2; CDR3aa: CASSPGLAENTGELFF; CDR3nt: TGTGCCAGCTCACCGGGGCTAGCGGAAAACACCGGGGAGCTGTTTTTT
v_gene: TRBV4-1; j_gene: TRBJ1-1; abundance: NA; d_gene: TRBD1; CDR3aa: CASSQFGGTGATEAFF; CDR3nt: TGCGCCAGCAGCCAATTTGGCGGGACAGGGGCCACTGAAGCTTTCTTT
v_gene: TRBV12-5; j_gene: TRBJ1-2; abundance: NA; d_gene: NA; CDR3aa: CASGSTEYGYTF; CDR3nt: TGTGCTAGTGGTTCCACAGAGTATGGCTACACCTTC
v_gene: TRBV29-1; j_gene: TRBJ2-3; abundance: NA; d_gene: NA; CDR3aa: CSVAPKGGATDTQYF; CDR3nt: TGCAGCGTTGCTCCCAAAGGAGGGGCCACAGATACGCAGTATTTT
v_gene: TRBV6-2/TRBV6-3; j_gene: TRBJ2-7; abundance: NA; d_gene: TRBD1; CDR3aa: CASSSISTGPYEQYF; CDR3nt: TGTGCCAGCAGTTCGATCTCGACAGGGCCCTACGAGCAGTACTTC
v_gene: TRBV28; j_gene: TRBJ1-3; abundance: NA; d_gene: NA; CDR3aa: CASSSTGSNTIYF; CDR3nt: TGTGCCAGCAGTTCGACAGGTTCTAACACCATATATTTT
v_gene: TRBV24-1; j_gene: TRBJ2-3; abundance: NA; d_gene: TRBD2; CDR3aa: CATSAGAGGDTQYF; CDR3nt: TGTGCCACCAGTGCAGGAGCGGGAGGGGATACGCAGTATTTT
v_gene: TRBV4-3; j_gene: TRBJ2-3; abundance: NA; d_gene: NA; CDR3aa: CASSQQPQGADTQYF; CDR3nt: TGCGCCAGCAGCCAACAACCACAGGGTGCAGATACGCAGTATTTT
v_gene: TRBV19; j_gene: TRBJ1-5; abundance: once; d_gene: NA; CDR3aa: CASSMRKQGNQPQHF; CDR3nt: TGTGCCAGTAGTATGAGGAAACAGGGCAATCAGCCCCAGCATTTT
v_gene: TRBV7-2; j_gene: TRBJ1-6; abundance: NA; d_gene: TRBD1; CDR3aa: CASDRGGNSPLHF; CDR3nt: TGTGCCAGCGACAGGGGGGGTAATTCACCCCTCCACTTT
v_gene: TRBV6-5; j_gene: TRBJ2-1; abundance: many; d_gene: NA; CDR3aa: CATRPRDGSYNEQFF; CDR3nt: TGTGCCACACGCCCGCGGGACGGATCCTACAATGAGCAGTTCTTC
v_gene: TRBV5-4; j_gene: TRBJ1-3; abundance: few; d_gene: NA; CDR3aa: CASSSQGSGNTIYF; CDR3nt: TGTGCCAGCAGCTCGCAGGGTTCTGGAAACACCATATATTTT
v_gene: TRBV9; j_gene: TRBJ2-1; abundance: NA; d_gene: TRBD2; CDR3aa: CASSPRLAGTYNEQFF; CDR3nt: TGTGCCAGCAGCCCACGACTAGCGGGAACCTACAATGAGCAGTTCTTC
v_gene: TRBV6-5; j_gene: TRBJ2-7; abundance: NA; d_gene: TRBD1; CDR3aa: CASSYSGDSSYEQYF; CDR3nt: TGTGCCAGCAGTTACTCGGGGGACAGCTCCTACGAGCAGTACTTC
v_gene: TRBV3-1/TRBV3-2; j_gene: TRBJ2-1; abundance: NA; d_gene: TRBD1; CDR3aa: CASSLHVGDSGPYNEQFF; CDR3nt: TGTGCCAGCAGCCTTCACGTCGGGGACAGCGGTCCCTACAATGAGCAGTTCTTC
v_gene: TRBV27; j_gene: TRBJ1-2; abundance: NA; d_gene: NA; CDR3aa: CASSLTSAANYGYTF; CDR3nt: TGTGCCAGCAGTTTAACTTCAGCGGCTAACTATGGCTACACCTTC
v_gene: TRBV9; j_gene: TRBJ1-2; abundance: NA; d_gene: NA; CDR3aa: CASSPSLGGNYGYTF; CDR3nt: TGTGCCAGCAGCCCCTCTCTGGGGGGTAACTATGGCTACACCTTC
v_gene: TRBV5-1; j_gene: TRBJ2-2; abundance: NA; d_gene: NA; CDR3aa: CASSHSLANTGELFF; CDR3nt: TGCGCCAGCAGCCATAGTCTAGCGAACACCGGGGAGCTGTTTTTT
v_gene: TRBV19; j_gene: TRBJ1-3; abundance: few; d_gene: TRBD1; CDR3aa: CATHRDSSGNTIYF; CDR3nt: TGTGCCACTCACAGGGACAGCTCTGGAAACACCATATATTTT
v_gene: TRBV11-2; j_gene: TRBJ1-1; abundance: NA; d_gene: TRBD1; CDR3aa: CASSLNRGDTEAFF; CDR3nt: TGTGCCAGCAGCCTAAACAGGGGAGACACTGAAGCTTTCTTT
v_gene: TRBV3-1/TRBV3-2; j_gene: TRBJ2-7; abundance: NA; d_gene: TRBD2; CDR3aa: CASSPILLAGVYEQYF; CDR3nt: TGTGCCAGCAGCCCGATCCTACTAGCGGGAGTTTACGAGCAGTACTTC
v_gene: TRBV27; j_gene: TRBJ2-5; abundance: NA; d_gene: NA; CDR3aa: CASSSLGGSGQETQYF; CDR3nt: TGTGCCAGCAGTAGTCTCGGCGGATCGGGGCAAGAGACCCAGTACTTC
v_gene: TRBV19; j_gene: TRBJ2-7; abundance: NA; d_gene: TRBD1; CDR3aa: CASSIGDSHTYEQYF; CDR3nt: TGTGCCAGTAGTATAGGGGACAGCCACACCTACGAGCAGTACTTC
v_gene: TRBV4-1; j_gene: TRBJ1-2; abundance: NA; d_gene: NA; CDR3aa: CASSQQGLDGYTF; CDR3nt: TGCGCCAGCAGCCAACAGGGGCTGGATGGCTACACCTTC